The 26 T cell receptor beta chains below were found in one sample sequenced in a study of beta chain features in type 1 diabetes. Investigators reverse transcribed all isolated RNA, so they sequenced expressed TCRB transcripts. Here immunoSEQ multiplex PCR was the method, and the copy in TCRdb shows in-frame clones only, minus some. The profile shows around 430,000 clones, 30% of them singletons. The sequenced material came from naive CD4+ T cells from blood. Receptors originate from a man between 18 and 29 years old in good health.

The sample holds a few counts of this clone. This chain links TRBV11-2 with TRBJ2-1; 8 bases fit TRBD2. CDR3 length equals 16 residues. Germline V gene sequence: CDR1 SGHAT, CDR2 FQNNGV. The V segment lost 5 bases and the J segment 8 bases; nucleotides outside the gene matches: 14. In nucleotides, the CDR3 is TGTGCCAGCAGCCAGACCCCGGGACTAGTTGTCCATGAGCAGTTCTTC. Its translation is CASSQTPGLVVHEQFF.

This chain links TRBV29-1 with TRBJ2-7; D is unresolved. The CDR3 has 14 amino acids. V lost 4 bases to trimming and J lost 4 bases, with 17 bases between them. Germline CDR1 reads SQVTM; CDR2 reads ANQGSEA. The CDR3 DNA sequence: TGCAGCGTTGGATTCCCTACCACCACGTACGAGCAGTACTTC. Its translation: CSVGFPTTTYEQYF.

The table lists this clone with a count of one. The V gene is TRBV18, the J gene TRBJ2-1; maybe TRBD2 (5 bases). The germline gives CDR1 KGHSH, CDR2 LQKENI. The germline V and J ends were trimmed by 0 bases and 7 bases, with 10 bases remaining between them. CDR3 length: 14 residues. In nucleotides, the CDR3 is TGTGCCAGCTCACCACCGTTAGCGAGGAATGAGCAGTTCTTC. Amino acids: CASSPPLARNEQFF.

Turning to this clone: Other DNA sequences in this sample translate to the same CDR3. This rearrangement joins TRBV5-1 to TRBJ2-7; a weak D match, TRBD2 (5 bases). Germline loops: CDR1 SGHRS, CDR2 YFSETQ. Trimming took off 4 bases at V and 4 bases at J, with 9 bases between the two ends. The CDR3 length is 12 residues. CDR3 DNA: TGCGCCAGCAGCCGTGAGGGTTACGAGCAGTACTTC. Translated, it gives CASSREGYEQYF.

This clone has just a few counts. This chain connects TRBV9 to TRBJ1-1, with TRBD1 matching 8 bases. The germline V gene has CDR1 SGDLS and CDR2 YYNGEE. V trimming: 5 bases; J trimming: 1 base; junction bases outside the gene matches: 1. The CDR3 length is 13 residues. CDR3 DNA sequence: TGTGCCAGCAGAGACAGGGGGAACACTGAAGCTTTCTTT. Protein: CASRDRGNTEAFF.

This clone appeared a few times. V and J are TRBV9 and TRBJ2-2; D may be TRBD1 (6 bases). Looked up from germline, CDR1 is SGDLS and CDR2 is YYNGEE. The CDR3 contains 16 residues. V was clipped by 2 bases and J by 0 bases, with 11 bases between them. CDR3 loop: CASSVDSLSNTGELFF. The CDR3 DNA sequence: TGTGCCAGCAGCGTGGACAGCCTATCGAACACCGGGGAGCTGTTTTTT.

The chain couples TRBV29-1 to TRBJ2-1; perhaps D is TRBD1 or TRBD2 (5 bases each). CDR1 and CDR2 from the germline V gene are SQVTM and ANQGSEA. The CDR3 contains 15 residues. Deletions cut 7 bases from V and 7 bases from J, with 23 bases between. CDR3 DNA sequence: TGCAGCGGCCTCCCGGGACGGAGATTTTTTAATGAGCAGTTCTTC. This translates into CSGLPGRRFFNEQFF.

This clone was found a few times. CDR3 nucleotide sequence: TGTGCCAGTAGCGGGAGGGCCGTCACAGATACGCAGTATTTT. Translation gives CASSGRAVTDTQYF. The chain combines TRBV19 with TRBJ2-3, with 8 bases lining up with TRBD2. In germline, CDR1 is LNHDA, CDR2 SQIVND (reference sequence). This CDR3 is 14 amino acids long. With 6 bases clipped from V and 2 bases from J, the junction kept 4 bases outside the gene matches.

Only a few counts were recorded for this clone. The rearrangement joins TRBV6-6 to TRBJ2-1; D gene unclear. Germline CDR1 MNHNY, CDR2 SVGAGI (reference sequence). V was pared by 0 bases and J by 1 base, with 10 bases between. This CDR3 comprises 16 residues. The CDR3 loop reads CASSYSTRISYNEQFF. DNA for the CDR3: TGTGCCAGCAGTTACTCGACCAGGATTTCCTACAATGAGCAGTTCTTC.

The chain uses TRBV4-1 and TRBJ1-5; D is undetermined. Germline V lookup: CDR1 MGHRA, CDR2 YSYEKL. The V and J ends lost 1 base and 1 base respectively, with 8 bases between them. CDR3 length: 15 amino acids. The CDR3 here is CASSQGLPSNQPQHF. CDR3 nucleotide sequence: TGCGCCAGCAGCCAAGGTCTTCCGAGCAATCAGCCCCAGCATTTT.

About this clone: This specimen includes other DNA sequences encoding the same CDR3. V and J are TRBV29-1 and TRBJ2-7, with 9 bases identical to TRBD1. V was clipped by 6 bases and J by 4 bases; unmatched bases: 7. This CDR3 region has 13 residues. Germline V lookup: CDR1 SQVTM, CDR2 ANQGSEA. The CDR3 sequence is CSVAPGQGYEQYF. The CDR3 DNA follows: TGCAGCGTCGCTCCGGGACAGGGTTACGAGCAGTACTTC.

This clone came up a few times. The sample holds other DNA sequences that translate to the same CDR3. The V call is TRBV9, the J call TRBJ2-2; D gene ambiguous. The CDR3 spans 14 residues. Germline-derived CDR1 and CDR2 are SGDLS and YYNGEE. The germline V and J ends were trimmed by 0 bases and 0 bases, with 3 bases remaining between them. CDR3 amino acids: CASSVGPNTGELFF. The CDR3 bases are TGTGCCAGCAGCGTAGGACCGAACACCGGGGAGCTGTTTTTT.

This clone was counted only a few times. This chain uses TRBV15 with TRBJ2-5; D gene uncertain. The CDR3 runs 15 residues. Trimming took 0 bases from V and 2 from J, leaving 10 bases between them. Germline values: CDR1 LNHNV, CDR2 YYDKDF (reference sequence). The CDR3 DNA follows: TGTGCCACCAGCAGAGACAGCGCCTATCAAGAGACCCAGTACTTC. Protein sequence: CATSRDSAYQETQYF.

The chain links TRBV4-3 to TRBJ2-3; D is possibly TRBD2 (5 bases). The germline CDR1 and CDR2 sequences are LGHNA and YSLEER. This CDR3 comprises 16 residues. Trimming shortened V by 0 bases and J by 2 bases, and 12 bases separated the two germline ends. The CDR3, as DNA: TGCGCCAGCAGCCAAGACGGAGCGGCCTACACAGATACGCAGTATTTT. This encodes CASSQDGAAYTDTQYF.

This clone appeared a few times. The chain links TRBV29-1 to TRBJ2-3; no definite D call. CDR1 and CDR2 from the germline V gene are SQVTM and ANQGSEA. CDR3 length: 11 residues. V was clipped by 4 bases and J by 4 bases, with 6 bases between them. The CDR3 reads CSVAFADTQYF. CDR3 DNA: TGCAGCGTTGCCTTCGCAGATACGCAGTATTTT.

The CDR3 spells CASSSPGTSGSYEQFF. CDR3 DNA: TGTGCCAGCAGCTCCCCCGGGACTAGCGGGAGTTATGAGCAGTTCTTC. The chain has TRBV7-3 and TRBJ2-1; 14 nucleotides match TRBD2. Germline trimming cut 4 bases from V and 8 bases from J; bases unmatched to any gene: 7. Germline V gene data show CDR1 as SGHTA and CDR2 as FQGTGA. The CDR3 has 16 residues.

This chain connects TRBV5-1 to TRBJ2-3; TRBD2 aligns across 8 bases. V was clipped by 4 bases and J by 3 bases; unmatched bases: 7. The germline gives CDR1 SGHRS, CDR2 YFSETQ. The CDR3 covers 15 residues. This CDR3 reads CASSVSGSRTDTQYF. CDR3 coding DNA: TGCGCCAGCAGCGTCAGCGGGAGTCGGACAGATACGCAGTATTTT.

The rearrangement links TRBV27 to TRBJ2-7, with D perhaps matching TRBD2 (5 bases). The CDR3 runs 16 residues. From germline, CDR1 is MNHEY and CDR2 SMNVEV (reference sequence). V shed 7 bases and J shed 0 bases, with 19 bases lying between them. The CDR3 region has the DNA TGTGCCAGCACTCCGTACGGGAACACCCCCTCCTACGAGCAGTACTTC. Its translation is CASTPYGNTPSYEQYF.

This clone came up a few times. Other nucleotide sequences in the sample specify the same CDR3. The DNA for the CDR3 is TGTGCCTGGAGCCCCGACAGGGACTACGAGCAGTACTTC. This sequence encodes CAWSPDRDYEQYF. This sequence joins TRBV30 and TRBJ2-7, with 7 bases that match TRBD1. Germline V gene sequence: CDR1 GTSNPN, CDR2 SVGIG (reference sequence). V lost 3 bases and J lost 3; bases outside the gene matches: 5. The CDR3 has 13 amino acids.

The chain links TRBV28 to TRBJ2-1, with TRBD2 matching over 9 bases. Germline-derived CDR1 and CDR2 are MDHEN and SYDVKM. The V segment lost 6 bases and the J segment 7 bases; nucleotides outside the gene matches: 10. The CDR3 totals 15 residues. CDR3 nucleotides: TGTGCCAGCAGCGAATGGACTAGCGAGGAAAATGAGCAGTTCTTC. This encodes CASSEWTSEENEQFF.

This clone was counted only a few times. This chain links TRBV10-3 with TRBJ2-1; no clear D gene. There are 13 residues in the CDR3. Germline V gene data show CDR1 as ENHRY and CDR2 as SYGVKD. Trimming shortened V by 5 bases and J by 3 bases, and 8 bases separated the two germline ends. The CDR3 region has the DNA TGTGCCATCAGTCCTGGGGTCTACAATGAGCAGTTCTTC. This codes for CAISPGVYNEQFF.

This sequence joins TRBV7-2 and TRBJ1-5, with a tentative D call TRBD1 (6 bases). The germline V and J ends were trimmed by 5 bases and 6 bases, with 20 bases remaining between them. Germline V gene lookup returns CDR1 SGHTA and CDR2 FQGNSA. CDR3 length equals 16 residues. The CDR3, as DNA: TGTGCCAGCAGCCCCTTCCCCGGGGGCTGGGGTCAGCCCCAGCATTTT. Its protein is CASSPFPGGWGQPQHF.

This chain links TRBV4-2 with TRBJ2-3; the D gene could be TRBD1 or TRBD2 (5 bases each). CDR1 is LGHNA, CDR2 YNFKEQ, per germline. The CDR3 sequence is 16 residues long. V shed 0 bases and J shed 0 bases, with 10 bases lying between them. The CDR3, as DNA: TGTGCCAGCAGCCAAGACCCAGGGACGAGCACAGATACGCAGTATTTT. Translation gives CASSQDPGTSTDTQYF.

This clone was observed a handful of times. J is TRBJ2-1 and V is TRBV30, with 11 bases identical to TRBD2. With V trimmed by 4 bases and J by 9 bases, 5 bases remained unmatched. The CDR3 is 13 amino acids. CDR1 is GTSNPN and CDR2 is SVGIG in the germline V gene (reference sequence). CDR3 in DNA: TGTGCCTGGACAACTAGCGGGAGTGGTGAGCAGTTCTTC. Translating gives CAWTTSGSGEQFF.

This clone was recorded a few times. The chain uses TRBV25-1 and TRBJ2-7; TRBD1 agrees at 9 bases. V shed 6 bases, J shed 6 bases, and the junction held 15 bases outside the gene matches. Germline CDR1 and CDR2: MGHDK and SYGVNS. There are 16 residues in the CDR3. CDR3 protein: CASSLNTGTGFGEQYF. For the CDR3, the DNA is TGTGCCAGCAGCCTTAATACCGGGACAGGGTTTGGCGAGCAGTACTTC.

In its sample, this clone was seen a few times. The chain recombines TRBV7-9 with TRBJ2-6, with 8 bases fitting TRBD2. Trimming took 5 bases from V and 2 from J; bases not matched to a gene: 5. Germline CDR1 and CDR2: SEHNR and FQNEAQ (reference sequence). The CDR3 totals 16 residues. DNA for the CDR3: TGTGCCAGCAGCCCTCCGGGAGGGGCTGGGGCCAACGTCCTGACTTTC. It codes for CASSPPGGAGANVLTF.